The 10 T cell receptor beta chains listed next were all sequenced from one sample in a study of blood T cell repertoires in COVID-19. The data were produced by immunoSEQ multiplex PCR, yet TCRdb's version contains in-frame clones alone and is incomplete. The sample records 150,000 to 200,000 clones, roughly nine tenths being singletons. The source material was peripheral blood. These TCRs come from a man aged 60-69 years with active or convalescent COVID-19.

This clone turned up a few times. The rearrangement joins TRBV12-3 or TRBV12-4 to TRBJ1-6; D is unclear. V dropped 2 bases and J dropped 6 bases, with 5 bases sitting between them. The CDR3 runs 13 residues. CDR3 nucleotides: TGTGCCAGCAGTTTACATCCTAATTCACCCCTCCACTTT. It codes for CASSLHPNSPLHF.

The V and J genes are TRBV5-4 and TRBJ1-2, with a weak D call TRBD1 (5 bases). The CDR3 sequence is 16 residues long. Trimming pared 0 bases from V and 7 bases from J, leaving 19 bases between. CDR1 SGHNT and CDR2 YYREEE come from the germline V gene (reference sequence). CDR3 DNA: TGTGCCAGCAGCTTGGAGAATTCAGGGAAACGCGGTGGCTACACCTTC. Its protein is CASSLENSGKRGGYTF.

CDR3 sequence reads: CASRGQGHGYTF. DNA for the CDR3: TGTGCCAGCAGAGGACAGGGCCATGGCTACACCTTC. V is TRBV6-5 and J is TRBJ1-2; 8 bases align to TRBD1. Looked up from germline, CDR1 is MNHEY and CDR2 is SVGAGI. With V trimmed by 6 bases and J by 6 bases, 3 bases remained unmatched. This CDR3 spans 12 amino acids.

The chain links TRBV6-6 to TRBJ1-1; 7 bases fit TRBD1. J lost 2 bases, V lost 6 bases, and 9 bases had no gene match. The CDR3 covers 15 residues. Per the germline V gene, CDR1 is MNHNY and CDR2 is SVGAGI (reference sequence). The CDR3 here is CASSDRVGGNTEAFF. The DNA of the CDR3 is TGTGCCAGCAGCGACAGGGTGGGGGGAAACACTGAAGCTTTCTTT.

This chain links TRBV5-1 with TRBJ2-3; D call uncertain. Germline-derived CDR1 and CDR2 are SGHRS and YFSETQ. V was cut by 4 bases and J by 5 bases, with 17 bases left in between. The CDR3 totals 15 residues. CDR3 DNA sequence: TGCGCCAGCAGCGTTGGCGCTAGTAGCCAAGATACGCAGTATTTT. Amino acids: CASSVGASSQDTQYF.

The chain couples TRBV5-6 to TRBJ2-3; a possible D gene is TRBD1 (6 bases). This CDR3 comprises 18 residues. V dropped 4 bases and J dropped 2 bases, with 23 bases sitting between them. The germline V gene encodes CDR1 SGHDT and CDR2 YYEEEE. The CDR3 here is CASSLTGIGAPHTDTQYF. CDR3 DNA: TGTGCCAGCAGCCTCACAGGGATCGGGGCGCCTCACACAGATACGCAGTATTTT.

The chain joins TRBV27 to TRBJ1-2; weak D call: TRBD1 (6 bases). The germline V gene encodes CDR1 MNHEY and CDR2 SMNVEV (reference sequence). The CDR3 totals 13 residues. Between the trimmed V and J ends, which lost 8 bases and 5 bases, there was a span of 15 bases. The CDR3 DNA reads as TGTGCCAGCTCAAACAGGGAGGGATATGGCTACACCTTC. Encoded protein: CASSNREGYGYTF.

This clone was recorded once. This chain connects TRBV5-1 to TRBJ2-5; TRBD2 aligns across 12 bases. Germline V CDR1 and CDR2: SGHRS, YFSETQ. Germline trimming cut 4 bases from V and 0 bases from J; bases unmatched to any gene: 7. The CDR3 has 17 amino acids. As DNA, the CDR3 is TGCGCCAGCAGCCCCGTGCTAGCGGGGGGGAACCAAGAGACCCAGTACTTC. Amino acids: CASSPVLAGGNQETQYF.

The CDR3 loop reads CASSKIPQGDRYTF. The CDR3, as DNA: TGTGCCAGCAGCAAGATACCACAGGGGGATCGCTACACCTTC. The V and J genes are TRBV7-2 and TRBJ1-2, with 8 bases identical to TRBD1. The CDR3 runs 14 residues. Looked up from germline, CDR1 is SGHTA and CDR2 is FQGNSA. The V and J ends lost 5 bases and 9 bases, in that order; junction bases with no gene match: 11.

This clone showed up just once. The J gene is TRBJ2-1, the V gene TRBV19; 12 bases are shared with TRBD2. V trimming: 7 bases; J trimming: 10 bases; junction bases outside the gene matches: 2. CDR3 length equals 12 residues. Germline V gene lookup returns CDR1 LNHDA and CDR2 SQIVND (reference sequence). In nucleotides, the CDR3 is TGTGCCAGTAATGGACTAGCGGGGGAGCAGTTCTTC. Translation: CASNGLAGEQFF.